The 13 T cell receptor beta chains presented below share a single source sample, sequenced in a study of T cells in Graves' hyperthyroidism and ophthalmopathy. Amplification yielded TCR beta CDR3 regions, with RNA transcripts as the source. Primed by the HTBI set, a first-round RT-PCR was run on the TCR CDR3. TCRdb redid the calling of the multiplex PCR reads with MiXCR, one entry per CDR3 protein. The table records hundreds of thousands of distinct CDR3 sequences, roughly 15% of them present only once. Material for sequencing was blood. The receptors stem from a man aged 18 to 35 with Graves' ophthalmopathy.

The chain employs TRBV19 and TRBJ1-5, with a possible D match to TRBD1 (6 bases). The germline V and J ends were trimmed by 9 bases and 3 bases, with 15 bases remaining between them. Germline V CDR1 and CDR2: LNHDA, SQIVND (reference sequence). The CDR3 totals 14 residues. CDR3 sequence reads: CASKFQGNNQPQHF. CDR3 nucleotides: TGTGCCAGCAAGTTCCAGGGGAACAATCAGCCCCAGCATTTT.

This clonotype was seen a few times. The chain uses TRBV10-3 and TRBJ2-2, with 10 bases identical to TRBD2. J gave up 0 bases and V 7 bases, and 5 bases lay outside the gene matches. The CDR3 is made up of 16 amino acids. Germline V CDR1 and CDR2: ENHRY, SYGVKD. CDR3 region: CAIKASGGSNTGELFF. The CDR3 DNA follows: TGTGCCATCAAAGCTAGCGGGGGTTCGAACACCGGGGAGCTGTTTTTT.

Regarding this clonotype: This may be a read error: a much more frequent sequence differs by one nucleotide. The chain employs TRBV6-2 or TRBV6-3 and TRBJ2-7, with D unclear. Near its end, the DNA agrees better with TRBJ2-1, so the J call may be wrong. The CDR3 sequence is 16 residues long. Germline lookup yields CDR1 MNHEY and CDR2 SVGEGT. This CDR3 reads CASSRPRTEASYEQFF. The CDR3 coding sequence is TGTGCCAGCAGTAGGCCTAGGACGGAAGCTTCCTACGAGCAGTTCTTC.

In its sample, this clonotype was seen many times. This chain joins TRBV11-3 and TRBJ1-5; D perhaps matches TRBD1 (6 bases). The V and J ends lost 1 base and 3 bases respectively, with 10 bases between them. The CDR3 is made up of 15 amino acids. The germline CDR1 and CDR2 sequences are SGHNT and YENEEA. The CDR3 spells CASSLGPGVNQPQHF. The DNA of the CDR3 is TGTGCCAGCAGCTTAGGGCCAGGGGTCAATCAGCCCCAGCATTTT.

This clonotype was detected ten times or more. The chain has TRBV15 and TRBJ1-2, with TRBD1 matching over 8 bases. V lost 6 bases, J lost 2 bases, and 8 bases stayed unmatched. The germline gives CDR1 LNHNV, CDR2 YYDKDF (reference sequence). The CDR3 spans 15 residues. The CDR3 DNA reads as TGTGCCACCAGTTCAGGACAGGGTGCAAACTATGGCTACACCTTC. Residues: CATSSGQGANYGYTF.

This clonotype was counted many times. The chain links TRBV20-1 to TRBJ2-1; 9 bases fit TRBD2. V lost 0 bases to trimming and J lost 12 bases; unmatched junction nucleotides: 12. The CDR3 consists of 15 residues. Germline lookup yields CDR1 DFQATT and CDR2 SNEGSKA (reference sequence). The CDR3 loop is CSARDRRLAVKGQFF. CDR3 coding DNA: TGCAGTGCTAGAGATCGAAGACTAGCGGTCAAAGGGCAGTTCTTC.

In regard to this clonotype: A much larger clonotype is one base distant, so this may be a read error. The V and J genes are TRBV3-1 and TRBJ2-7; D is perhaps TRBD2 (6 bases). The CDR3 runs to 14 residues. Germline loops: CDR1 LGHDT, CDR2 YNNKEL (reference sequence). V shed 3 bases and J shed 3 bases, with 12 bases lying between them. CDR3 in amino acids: CASSHDPGLYEQYF. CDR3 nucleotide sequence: TGTGCCAGCAGCCACGATCCGGGACTCTACGAGCAGTACTTC.

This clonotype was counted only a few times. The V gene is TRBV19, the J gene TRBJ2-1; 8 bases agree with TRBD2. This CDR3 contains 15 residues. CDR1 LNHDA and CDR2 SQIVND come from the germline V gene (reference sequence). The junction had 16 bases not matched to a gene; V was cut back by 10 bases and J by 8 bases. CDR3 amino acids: CATQFTSGVADEQFF. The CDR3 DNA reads TGTGCCACTCAATTTACTAGCGGAGTAGCCGATGAGCAGTTCTTC.

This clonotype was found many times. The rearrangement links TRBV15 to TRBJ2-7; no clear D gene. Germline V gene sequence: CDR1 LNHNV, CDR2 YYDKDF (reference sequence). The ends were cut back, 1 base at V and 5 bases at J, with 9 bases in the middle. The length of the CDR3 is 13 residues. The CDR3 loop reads CATSRAAAHEQYF. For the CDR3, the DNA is TGTGCCACCAGCAGAGCGGCCGCTCACGAGCAGTACTTC.

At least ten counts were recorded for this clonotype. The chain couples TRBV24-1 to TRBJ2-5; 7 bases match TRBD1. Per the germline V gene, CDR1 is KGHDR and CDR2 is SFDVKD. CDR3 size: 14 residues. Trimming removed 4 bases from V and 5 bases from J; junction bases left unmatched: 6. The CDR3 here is CATSDHTGVETQYF. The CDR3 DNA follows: TGTGCCACCAGTGACCATACAGGGGTGGAGACCCAGTACTTC.

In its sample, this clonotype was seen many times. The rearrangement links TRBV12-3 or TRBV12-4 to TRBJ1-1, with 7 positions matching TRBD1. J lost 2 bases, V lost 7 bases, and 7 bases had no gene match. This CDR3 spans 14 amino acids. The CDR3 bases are TGTGCCAGCAATCCCGGGACAGATAACACTGAAGCTTTCTTT. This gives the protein CASNPGTDNTEAFF.

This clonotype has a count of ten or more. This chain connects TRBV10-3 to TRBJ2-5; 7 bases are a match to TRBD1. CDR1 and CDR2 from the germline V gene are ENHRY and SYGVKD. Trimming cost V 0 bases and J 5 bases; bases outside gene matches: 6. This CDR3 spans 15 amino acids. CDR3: CAISESTGLGETQYF. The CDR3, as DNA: TGTGCCATCAGTGAGTCGACAGGGCTTGGGGAGACCCAGTACTTC.

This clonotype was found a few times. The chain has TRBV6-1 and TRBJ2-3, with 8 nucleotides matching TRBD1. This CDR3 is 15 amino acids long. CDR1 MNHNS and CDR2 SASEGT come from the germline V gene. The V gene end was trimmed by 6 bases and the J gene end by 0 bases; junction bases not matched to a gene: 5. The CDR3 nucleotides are TGTGCCAGCAGCCGTGACAGGGGCAGCACAGATACGCAGTATTTT. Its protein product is CASSRDRGSTDTQYF.